This TCR beta chain emerged from a study of T cell repertoires in cytomegalovirus infection. TCRdb passed the reads through MiXCR, listing each CDR3 protein once. The sample lists roughly 920,000 distinct CDR3 sequences, about a third occurring once. Points on this clonotype: What it recognizes is unknown.

CDR3 length: 12 residues. Germline V CDR1 and CDR2: MNHNY, SVGAGI (reference sequence). Trimming left V 8 bases short and J 4 bases short, with 11 bases between. This receptor was taken from a human donor in good health (CMV status not recorded). Some clones in this sample may be carry-over from other donors' samples. This chain connects TRBV6-6 to TRBJ1-2; D is undetermined. The material was cultured CD8+ T cells from PBMCs, obtained from culture after CMV antigen stimulation. This chain's CDR3 is CASGHMLYGYTF. The CDR3 DNA reads as TGTGCCAGCGGGCACATGCTCTATGGCTACACCTTC.